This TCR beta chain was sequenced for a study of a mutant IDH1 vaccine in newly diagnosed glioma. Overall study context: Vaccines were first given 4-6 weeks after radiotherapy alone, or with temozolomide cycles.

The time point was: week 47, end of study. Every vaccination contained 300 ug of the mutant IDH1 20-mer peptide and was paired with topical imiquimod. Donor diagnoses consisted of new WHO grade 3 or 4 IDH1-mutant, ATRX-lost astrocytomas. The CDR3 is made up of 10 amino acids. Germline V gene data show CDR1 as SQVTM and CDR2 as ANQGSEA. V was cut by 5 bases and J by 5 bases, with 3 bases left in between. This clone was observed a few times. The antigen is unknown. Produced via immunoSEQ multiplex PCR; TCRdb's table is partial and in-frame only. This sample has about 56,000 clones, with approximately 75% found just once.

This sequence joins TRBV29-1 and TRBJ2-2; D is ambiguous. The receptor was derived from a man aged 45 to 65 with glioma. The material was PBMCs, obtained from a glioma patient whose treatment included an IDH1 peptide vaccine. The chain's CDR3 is CSVQTGELFF. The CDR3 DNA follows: TGCAGCGTTCAAACCGGGGAGCTGTTTTTT.